This T cell receptor (beta chain) was recovered during a study of blood T cell repertoires in COVID-19. Assay: immunoSEQ multiplex PCR; the TCRdb copy retains only in-frame clones and omits some. The table lists fewer than 150,000 clones, approximately 91% of them singletons. Germline V CDR1 and CDR2: KGHSH, LQKENI. Trimming took 2 bases from V and 1 from J, leaving 3 bases between them. The CDR3 covers 13 residues. The receptor's source is a woman aged 70-85 years who had recovered from COVID-19. The chain uses TRBV18 and TRBJ1-5; D not certain. Material for sequencing was peripheral blood. The CDR3 region is CASSPESNQPQHF. CDR3 nucleotide sequence: TGTGCCAGCTCACCAGAGAGCAATCAGCCCCAGCATTTT.